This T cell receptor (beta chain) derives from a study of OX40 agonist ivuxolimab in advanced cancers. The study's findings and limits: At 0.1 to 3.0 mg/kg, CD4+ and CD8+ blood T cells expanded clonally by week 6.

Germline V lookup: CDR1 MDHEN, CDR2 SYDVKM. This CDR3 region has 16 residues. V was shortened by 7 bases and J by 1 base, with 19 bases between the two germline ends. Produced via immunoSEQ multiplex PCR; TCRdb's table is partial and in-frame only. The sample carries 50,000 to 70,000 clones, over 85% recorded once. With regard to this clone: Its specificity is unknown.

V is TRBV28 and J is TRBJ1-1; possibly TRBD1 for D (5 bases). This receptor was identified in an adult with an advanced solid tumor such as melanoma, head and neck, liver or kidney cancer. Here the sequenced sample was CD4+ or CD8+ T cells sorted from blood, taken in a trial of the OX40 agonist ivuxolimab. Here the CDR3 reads CASISRAGRGNTEAFF. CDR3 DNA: TGTGCCAGCATCTCGAGGGCGGGAAGGGGGAACACTGAAGCTTTCTTT.